This TCR beta chain was found in a study of early T cells in non-severe SARS-CoV-2 infection. V gave up 2 bases and J gave up 4 bases, with 13 bases separating them. Germline V gene data show CDR1 as LNHDA and CDR2 as SQIVND (reference sequence). The CDR3 is 15 amino acids. Study-wide findings and caveats: There was a bias toward anti-spike CD8 responses in VDJdb matching, which missed private and CD4 specificities.

From the 5' RACE reads, TCRdb called clonotypes with MiXCR, one entry per CDR3 protein. The sample holds more than 35,000 distinct CDR3 sequences, 11% seen once. About this clonotype: Its antigen is still unknown.

The rearrangement uses TRBV19 and TRBJ2-3; D is possibly TRBD2 (5 bases). This clonotype originated in an adult who was a healthcare worker with PCR-confirmed SARS-CoV-2 infection or an uninfected control (not recorded which). Sequencing used whole blood. CDR3 coding DNA: TGTGCCAGTAGTATAAGGACTGATGGGTCAGATACGCAGTATTTT. This encodes CASSIRTDGSDTQYF.